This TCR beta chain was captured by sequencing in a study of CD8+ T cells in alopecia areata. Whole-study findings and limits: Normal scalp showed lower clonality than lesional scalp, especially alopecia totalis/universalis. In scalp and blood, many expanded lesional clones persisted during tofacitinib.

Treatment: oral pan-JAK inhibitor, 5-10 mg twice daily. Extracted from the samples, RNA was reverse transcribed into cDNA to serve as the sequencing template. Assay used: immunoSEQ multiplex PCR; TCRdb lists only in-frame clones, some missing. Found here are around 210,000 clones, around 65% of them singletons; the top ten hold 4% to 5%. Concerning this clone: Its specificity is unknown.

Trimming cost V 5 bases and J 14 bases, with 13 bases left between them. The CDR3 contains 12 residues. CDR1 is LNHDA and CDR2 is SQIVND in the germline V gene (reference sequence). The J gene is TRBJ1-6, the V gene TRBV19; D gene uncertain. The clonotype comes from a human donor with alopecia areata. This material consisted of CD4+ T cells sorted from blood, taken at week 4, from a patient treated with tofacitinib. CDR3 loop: CASSLEGITLHF. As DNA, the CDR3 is TGTGCCAGTAGTCTGGAGGGAATCACCCTCCACTTT.